The present T cell receptor beta chain was sequenced within a study of shared clonotypes between healthy human individuals. About the study: Per donor, CD8 memory used one plate, CD8 naive used two, CD4 memory used three and CD4 naive used three. Study-wide results and caveats: Generation of non-shared clonotypes was less probable than generation of clonotypes shared by all four donors. It was observed that 5% to 6.5% of naive CD4 clonotypes were shared across a handful of donors.

The data were produced by immunoSEQ multiplex PCR, yet TCRdb's version contains in-frame clones alone and is incomplete. The repertoire has roughly 1,500,000 clones, around 98% of them found once; the top ten carry roughly 0.45%. Remarks on this clone: What it binds is not known. Different DNA sequences within this sample yield the same CDR3.

Germline CDR1 KGHSH, CDR2 LQKENI. The germline V and J ends were trimmed by 3 bases and 5 bases, with 8 bases remaining between them. The CDR3 is 12 residues long. The TCR originated in a man under 40 in good health. V usage is TRBV18 and J usage is TRBJ2-7; D is unresolved. Sequencing input: naive CD4+ T cells sorted from blood. As for subset: CD45RA+ positively selected. CDR3 residues: CASSPGLHEQYF. The DNA for the CDR3 is TGTGCCAGCTCACCTGGCCTCCACGAGCAGTACTTC.